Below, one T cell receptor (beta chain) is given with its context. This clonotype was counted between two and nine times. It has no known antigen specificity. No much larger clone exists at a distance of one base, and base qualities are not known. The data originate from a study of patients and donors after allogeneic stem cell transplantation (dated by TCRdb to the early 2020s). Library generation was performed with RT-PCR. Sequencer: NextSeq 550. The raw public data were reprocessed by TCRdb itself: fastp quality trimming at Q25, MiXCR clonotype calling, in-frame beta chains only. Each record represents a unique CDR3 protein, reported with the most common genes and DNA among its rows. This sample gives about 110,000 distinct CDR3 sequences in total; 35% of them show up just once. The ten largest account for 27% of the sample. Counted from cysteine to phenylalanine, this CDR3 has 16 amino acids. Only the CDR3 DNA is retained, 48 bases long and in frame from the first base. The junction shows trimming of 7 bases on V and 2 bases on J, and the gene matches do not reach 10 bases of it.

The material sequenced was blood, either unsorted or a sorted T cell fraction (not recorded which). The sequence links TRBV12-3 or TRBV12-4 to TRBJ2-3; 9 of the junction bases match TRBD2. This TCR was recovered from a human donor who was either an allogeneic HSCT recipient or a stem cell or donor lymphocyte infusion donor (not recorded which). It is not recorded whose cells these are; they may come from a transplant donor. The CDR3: CASNPGTSRFTDTQYF. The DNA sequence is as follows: TGTGCCAGCAATCCCGGGACTAGCAGATTCACAGATACGCAGTATTTT.